The rows below give T cell receptor beta chains drawn from one sample of a study of cytomegalovirus exposure and HLA in healthy donors. Only in-frame clones appear in the TCRdb table, and some are missing; sequencing was by immunoSEQ multiplex PCR. Seen here are about 65,000 clones, 62% observed once, and the top ten hold about 3%. The sequencing sample was made of PBMCs. These receptors came from a man younger than 45 in good health and CMV-seronegative. Each CDR3 is given with its conserved first and last residue. The order of the fields is V gene, J gene, CDR3 protein.

>TRBV5-1|TRBJ2-1
CASSQDTSVGYNEQFF
>TRBV6-6|TRBJ2-3
CASSYSPDTNTDTQYF
>TRBV19|.
CASSIRSTHEQYF
>TRBV11-2|TRBJ2-1
CASSNELAGDNEQFF
>TRBV5-1|TRBJ2-3
CASDTGGGGDTQYF
>TRBV30|TRBJ1-2
CAWKSDAGRSHGYTF
>TRBV5-1|TRBJ2-3
CASSQTGVSDTQYF
>TRBV5-4|TRBJ2-3
CASSLKAGAFADTQYF
>TRBV5-4|TRBJ2-2
CASSLVPVHTGELFF
>TRBV4-2|TRBJ2-7
CASSQDAGQPYEQYF
>TRBV4-1|TRBJ2-1
CASSQYRGGEQFF
>TRBV7-2|TRBJ2-5
CASSLMTSQETQYF
>TRBV11-3|TRBJ2-5
CASSPGTSGETQYF
>TRBV14|TRBJ2-5
CASSQADRPWETQYF
>TRBV5-6|TRBJ2-1
CASSLIQGPNEQFF
>TRBV18|TRBJ1-4
CASSPTGQGREKLFF
>TRBV7-8|TRBJ1-6
CASSLRTGKDSPLHF
>TRBV19|TRBJ1-4
CASTSQAFEKLFF
>TRBV4-1|TRBJ1-5
CASSQGGFQGGQPQHF
>TRBV7-6|TRBJ2-3
CASSLDPKGARADTQYF
>TRBV7-9|TRBJ2-5
CASSSSGQETQYF
>TRBV13|TRBJ1-2
CASSPGQGAYGYTF
>TRBV6-1|TRBJ1-2
CASSLTQGAGYGYTF
>TRBV29-1|TRBJ2-7
CSVGMGQPVYEQYF
>TRBV6-5|TRBJ2-3
CASRLTDTQYF
>TRBV6-1|TRBJ1-1
CASSWTGGPNTEAFF
>TRBV29-1|TRBJ2-2
CSVVGQGNTGELFF
>TRBV13|TRBJ2-7
CASSQGQLSSYEQYF
>TRBV14|TRBJ2-2
CASSQGQGETGELFF
>TRBV7-2|TRBJ2-5
CASSLAGLAIGTQYF
>TRBV4-1|TRBJ1-2
CASSQDAAQNYGYTF
>TRBV4-1|TRBJ1-1
CASSQEGSGRTEAFF
>TRBV19|TRBJ2-5
CASSFTAGQETQYF
>TRBV19|TRBJ1-2
CASRGQIDGYTF
>TRBV2|TRBJ1-1
CASMSGRLGSEAFF
>TRBV6-6|TRBJ1-5
CASSLGQGRMQPQHF
>TRBV4-1|TRBJ1-1
CASSQVGGPKAFF
>TRBV25-1|TRBJ1-6
CASSEAFDRGPMKSPLHF
>TRBV10-2|TRBJ1-6
CASSASTRPSSPLHF